This T cell receptor beta chain is from a study of beta chain features in type 1 diabetes (dated by TCRdb to 2017 to 2018). Concerning the study at large: No differences in mean age, gender distribution, total cell number or subset yield were found between patients and healthy donors. Regulatory and stem cell-like memory subsets were isolated from only 8 patients and roughly eight healthy donors, whereas naive and central memory subsets came from all 30 or so donors. A total of about 99,000,000 sorted cells were examined across all samples, and RNA yield correlated strongly with the number of cells per subset. The study compared the TCRB repertoires of sorted circulating CD4+ T cell subsets in recently diagnosed type 1 diabetes patients with those in matched healthy donors. Results and caveats for the whole study, not just this receptor: At VDJ recombination sites, patients with type 1 diabetes made fewer insertions and deleted more nucleotides, a pattern implying thymic rearrangement abnormalities. PCR might favor shorter templates, but patient and control samples were amplified and corrected together, so any skew would affect both groups equally. HLA sub-analyses involved small numbers of individuals, so any influence of HLA type on TCRB rearrangement remained unresolved. A moderate but significant shortening of TCRB CDR3 length was observed in type 1 diabetes patients in all four CD4+ subsets. Because cDNA was sequenced instead of genomic DNA, highly expressing activated cells could be over-represented, though the groups showed no difference in activation or CD3 levels. Naive, central memory and regulatory TCRB repertoires appeared more similar among patients than among healthy donors.

In its sample, this clone was seen a few times. Its antigen target is currently unknown. Per-base quality was not reported, and no clone a single base away is much larger than it. Trimmed from V: 7 bases; trimmed from J: 0 bases; junction bases lacking a gene match: 13. CDR1 and CDR2, looked up from the germline V gene, are MDHEN and SYDVKM. The CDR3 runs 18 residues from the cysteine to the phenylalanine. Only the CDR3 DNA is retained, 54 bases long and in frame from the first base. Each donor gave one peripheral blood draw, averaging around 0.11 L, which was collected into heparinised tubes. Using a panel that included CD45RO, CCR7, CD25, CD127, CD95 and CD27, naive, central memory, regulatory and stem cell-like memory CD4+ T cells were sorted on a BD FACSAria II. A purity above 95% was achieved for all sorted populations. Right away, PBMCs were isolated by Lymphoprep density gradient centrifugation and were stained directly, with no culture step. So that batch effects would be minimized, each experiment stained and sorted samples in pairs, pairing one healthy donor with one patient.

All of the isolated RNA was reverse transcribed with the High Capacity cDNA Reverse Transcription Kit, so expressed TCRB transcripts were sequenced. Deep immunoSEQ sequencing was applied to naive, central memory and regulatory T cell samples, giving an average of around 4 million total reads per sample. After sorted cells were lysed in RLT buffer, RNA was extracted with DNase-treated RNeasy Micro or Mini kits, with the choice depending on cell number. To prevent cross-contamination, every cell subset was processed on its own, while patient and healthy donor samples were processed together. The immunoSEQ multiplex PCR was used to amplify TCRB sequences from cDNA, yielding 87-bp fragments that span the CDR3 region. The amplicons were sequenced using the Illumina HiSeq platform. Under the source paper's analysis protocol: Synthetic template baselines were used to correct PCR bias computationally, reads within Hamming distance 2 were collapsed, and singletons that could not be merged were discarded. Reads were aligned to IMGT to assign V, D and J genes, CDR3 length, and insertions or deletions at six rearrangement sites. Clonotype counts were normalized to sorted cell number within each subset before computing true diversity and Gini coefficients with the tcR R package. The overlap coefficient, calculated on TCRB nucleotide sequences, was used to quantify repertoire sharing. Out-of-frame TCRB sequences from naive cells were analyzed to stand in for the pre-selection repertoire. TCRdb holds this immuneACCESS table with in-frame rearrangements only. Some clones are missing; in checked studies, unresolved V genes explain under half, and the rest has no known cause. Clone size and V and J calls were adopted from that table, with D and trimming inferred from the DNA. Counted in this sample were 300,000 to 400,000 clones; roughly 12% of them appeared once. The ten largest clonotypes hold 0.017% of the sample.

The sequenced material came from naive CD4+ T cells from blood. The cell subset or site label, read with the paper, signifies: true naive CD4+ T cells. The sequence was collected from a man between 18 and 29 years old in good health. The chain employs TRBV28 and TRBJ1-3, with 9 bases aligning to TRBD1. The CDR3: CASTVPPGQGYSGNTIYF. The bases read TGTGCCAGCACCGTGCCTCCGGGACAGGGATACTCTGGAAACACCATATATTTT. With the rest looked up from the reference TRBV28 and TRBJ1-3 genes rather than sequenced, the full variable domain is DVKVTQSSRYLVKRTGEKVFLECVQDMDHENMFWYRQDPGLGLRLIYFSYDVKMKEKGDIPEGYSVSREKKERFSLILESASTNQTSMYLCASTVPPGQGYSGNTIYFGEGSWLTVV.